Below, one T cell receptor (beta chain) is given with its context. No antigen is known for it. Some clones are missing from TCRdb's copy, which holds only in-frame ones; the method was immunoSEQ multiplex PCR. The data hold some 2,100,000 clones, with more than 90% observed a single time. This specimen belongs to a study of shared clonotypes between healthy human individuals. Study results and limitations: Sampling was confined to blood; repertoires within tissues likely differ. Lower generation probabilities were found for non-shared clonotypes than for those shared by all four donors. Among donors, the sharing of clonotypes was expected to be influenced by sequencing depth.

Per germline, CDR1 SGHNT and CDR2 YENEEA. The CDR3 contains 14 residues. Losses at the gene ends were 5 bases for V and 4 bases for J; bases not matched to a gene: 6. Sequenced sample: naive CD4+ T cells sorted from blood. Subset described: CD45RA+ positively selected. The chain joins TRBV11-3 to TRBJ1-1, with TRBD1 identical over 8 bases. The source of this sequence is a man aged 18 to 29 in good health. CDR3 sequence: CASSPGGKSTEAFF. As DNA, the CDR3 is TGTGCCAGCAGCCCAGGGGGCAAAAGCACTGAAGCTTTCTTT. Together with reference TRBV11-3 and TRBJ1-1, the CDR3 gives the full variable domain: EAGVVQSPRYKIIEKKQPVAFWCNPISGHNTLYWYLQNLGQGPELLIRYENEEAVDDSQLPKDRFSAERLKGVDSTLKIQPAELGDSAVYLCASSPGGKSTEAFFGQGTRLTVV.